This T cell receptor beta chain was identified in a study of brain T cells in children with intractable seizures (dated by TCRdb to about 2021). About the study as a whole: As a first screen for immune gene transcripts, resected brain tissue from some 50 pediatric epilepsy surgery cases was run on a NanoString immunology panel. Among the approximately twelve selected surgery cases, pre-surgery blood was additionally sequenced for eight, leaving four cases with brain tissue only.

The CDR3 runs 15 residues from the cysteine to the phenylalanine. Only the CDR3 DNA is retained, 45 bases long and in frame from the first base. As encoded in the germline V gene (reference sequence), CDR1 is SGHNT while CDR2 is YYREEE. Trimming costs V 2 bases and J 1 base, and their ends lie 12 bases apart. Notes on this clone: The target of this receptor is not known. No much larger clone is present one base from it, and per-base qualities are unavailable.

Reading the label with the study, this specimen's time point is: resected brain tissue, or blood drawn just prior to surgery. The surgery cases that showed the highest brain T cell transcript signatures were chosen for TCR beta chain sequencing of brain tissue, and of blood when it was available. Prior to surgery, the patients had been treated with at least one anti-epileptic drug. TCR-sequenced patients were children with drug-resistant epilepsy due to tuberous sclerosis complex, focal cortical dysplasia, Rasmussen encephalitis or hemimegalencephaly. Blood was drawn right before the epilepsy surgery. The Monarch genomic DNA purification kit was used to extract bulk genomic DNA from unsorted brain tissue and from whole blood. The paper as a whole reports these results and caveats: Sequencing depth differed between pre- and post-surgery blood, so clones missing from the pre-surgery sample may reflect undersampling. The patients' HCMV serostatus was not known, and viral specificity was inferred solely from CDR3 sequence similarity.

The immunoSEQ assay was applied to genomic DNA to generate the TCR beta chain sequences. On the authors' methods: CDR3 sequences that did not begin with the conserved framework cysteine at position 104 were removed by hand. Clonality was calculated as one minus the normalized Shannon's Diversity Index, with values ranging from 0 (maximal diversity) to 1 (oligoclonal). Chi-squared comparison-of-proportions tests assessed whether the same CDR3 differed in frequency between samples, such as brain versus blood. Public clonotypes were identified through searches of immuneACCESS, and similarity to known antiviral clonotypes was evaluated with the VDJdb browser. Not all clones reach the TCRdb copy of this immuneACCESS table, which keeps in-frame sequences only. Checked studies attribute under half of the gap to unresolved V genes and leave the rest unexplained. V and J calls and clone size follow that table, whereas D and trimming were derived from the DNA. The sample table records roughly 69,000 clones; approximately 95% of these occur just once. The biggest ten clones account for approximately 0.38% of the sample.

The sequence came from a boy in the first two years of life with focal cortical dysplasia and intractable seizures. The source material was peripheral blood, sampled at surgery. The chain couples TRBV5-4 to TRBJ1-1; the D gene is possibly TRBD1, with 6 bases matching. The DNA sequence reads TGTGCCAGCAGCTTCGACAGGTATTCGAACACTGAAGCTTTCTTT. Its translation is CASSFDRYSNTEAFF.